The 10 T cell receptor beta chains listed next were all sequenced from one sample in a study of blood T cell repertoires in COVID-19. Repertoires were generated with immunoSEQ multiplex PCR, while TCRdb's copy carries only in-frame clones and drops some. The sample lists about 120,000 clones, less than 90% occurring once. Source material: peripheral blood. The receptor set was obtained from a man older than 75 with acute or convalescent COVID-19.

V gene TRBV27 combines with J gene TRBJ2-7, with D possibly TRBD2 on 5 matching bases. Germline CDR1 reads MNHEY; CDR2 reads SMNVEV (reference sequence). The V gene lost 3 bases and the J gene lost 1 base, with 10 bases spanning the gap. The CDR3 runs 14 residues. The CDR3 protein is CASSLSLGSYEQYF. DNA for the CDR3: TGTGCCAGCAGTTTGTCACTAGGGTCCTACGAGCAGTACTTC.

V usage is TRBV5-1 and J usage is TRBJ2-5, with TRBD2 as a possible D gene (5 bases). Trimming removed 0 bases at V and 2 bases at J, with 14 bases between. This CDR3 has 16 residues. The germline CDR1 and CDR2 sequences are SGHRS and YFSETQ. CDR3: CASSLALGGGQETQYF. The CDR3 region has the DNA TGCGCCAGCAGCTTGGCACTCGGCGGCGGGCAAGAGACCCAGTACTTC.

V is TRBV9 and J is TRBJ2-2; perhaps TRBD2 as D (5 bases). Germline loops: CDR1 SGDLS, CDR2 YYNGEE. This CDR3 has 15 residues. Trimming removed 6 bases at V and 2 bases at J, with 14 bases between. CDR3 nucleotides: TGTGCCAGCACCGCAGACGGGGTTAACACCGGGGAGCTGTTTTTT. It codes for CASTADGVNTGELFF.

The V call is TRBV7-3, the J call TRBJ2-2; 8 bases match TRBD2. V trimming: 5 bases; J trimming: 6 bases; junction bases outside the gene matches: 11. CDR3 length: 16 residues. The V gene's germline CDR1 is SGHTA and CDR2 FQGTGA. CDR3 sequence (DNA): TGTGCCAGCAGCCAGCAGGGACTAGGTTTTTCCGGGGAGCTGTTTTTT. As protein: CASSQQGLGFSGELFF.

V and J are TRBV6-2 or TRBV6-3 and TRBJ1-4; a possible D gene is TRBD1 (5 bases). V dropped 5 bases and J dropped 12 bases, with 16 bases sitting between them. CDR3 length: 13 residues. Germline loops: CDR1 MNHEY, CDR2 SVGEGT. CDR3 nucleotides: TGTGCCAGCAGTCACCTGACGGCCAGGGAACTGTTTTTT. Residues: CASSHLTARELFF.

The chain is built from TRBV3-1 (or the pseudogene TRBV3-2) and TRBJ2-7; D gene unclear. The V gene's germline CDR1 is LGHDT and CDR2 YNNKEL (reference sequence). The CDR3 loop spans 11 amino acids. Trimming removed 4 bases at V and 5 bases at J, with 6 bases between. The CDR3 here is CASSRLDEQYF. The CDR3 bases are TGTGCCAGCAGCCGGCTTGACGAGCAGTACTTC.

This clone was detected a few times. The chain is built from TRBV3-1 (or the pseudogene TRBV3-2) and TRBJ1-4, with 9 positions matching TRBD1. Germline V gene lookup returns CDR1 LGHDT and CDR2 YNNKEL (reference sequence). The CDR3 has 15 residues. V lost 4 bases and J lost 8; bases outside the gene matches: 8. The CDR3 DNA sequence: TGTGCCAGCAGCCGCCGACAGGGGGTAGGCGAAAAACTGTTTTTT. This codes for CASSRRQGVGEKLFF.

The rearrangement joins TRBV11-3 to TRBJ2-2; the match to TRBD2 covers 12 bases. Unmatched junction bases numbered 8, after V lost 5 bases and J lost 4 bases. There are 17 residues in the CDR3. From germline, CDR1 is SGHNT and CDR2 YENEEA. CDR3 loop: CASSPRTSGTPTGELFF. In nucleotides, the CDR3 is TGTGCCAGCAGCCCGCGGACTAGCGGGACGCCCACCGGGGAGCTGTTTTTT.

The chain has TRBV24-1 and TRBJ2-5; 10 bases align to TRBD1. Trimming took 5 bases from V and 4 from J; bases not matched to a gene: 6. The CDR3 is 15 amino acids. The V gene's germline CDR1 is KGHDR and CDR2 SFDVKD. The CDR3 bases are TGTGCCACCAGTGTTTGGACAGGGGGAAGAGAGACCCAGTACTTC. Its translation: CATSVWTGGRETQYF.

V usage is TRBV7-3 and J usage is TRBJ1-1; TRBD1 matches at 11 bases. CDR1 and CDR2 (germline): SGHTA, FQGTGA. This CDR3 has 16 amino acids. Trimming at V came to 5 bases and at J to 4 bases, leaving 9 bases not matched to a gene. CDR3 amino acids: CASSPDSGTGGTEAFF. CDR3 in DNA: TGTGCCAGCAGCCCAGACTCCGGGACAGGGGGCACTGAAGCTTTCTTT.